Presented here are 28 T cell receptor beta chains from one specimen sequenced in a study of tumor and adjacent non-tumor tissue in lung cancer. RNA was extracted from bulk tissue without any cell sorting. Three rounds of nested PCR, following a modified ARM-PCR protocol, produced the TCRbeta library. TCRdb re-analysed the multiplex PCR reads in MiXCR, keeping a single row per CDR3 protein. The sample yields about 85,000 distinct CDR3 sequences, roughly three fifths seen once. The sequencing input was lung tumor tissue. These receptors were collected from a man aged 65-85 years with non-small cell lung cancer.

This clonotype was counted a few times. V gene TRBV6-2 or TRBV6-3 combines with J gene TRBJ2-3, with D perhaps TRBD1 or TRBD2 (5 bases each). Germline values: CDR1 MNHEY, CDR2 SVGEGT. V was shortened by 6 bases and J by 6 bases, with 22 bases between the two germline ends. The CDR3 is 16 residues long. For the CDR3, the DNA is TGTGCCAGCAGGACCCGGGCCGCCGGGACCCAGGATACGCAGTATTTT. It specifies CASRTRAAGTQDTQYF.

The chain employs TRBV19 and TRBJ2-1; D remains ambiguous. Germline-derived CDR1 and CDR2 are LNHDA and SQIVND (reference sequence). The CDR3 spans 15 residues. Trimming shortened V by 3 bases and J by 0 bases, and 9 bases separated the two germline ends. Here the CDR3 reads CASSIIPNSYNEQFF. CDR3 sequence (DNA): TGTGCCAGTAGTATTATCCCTAACTCCTACAATGAGCAGTTCTTC.

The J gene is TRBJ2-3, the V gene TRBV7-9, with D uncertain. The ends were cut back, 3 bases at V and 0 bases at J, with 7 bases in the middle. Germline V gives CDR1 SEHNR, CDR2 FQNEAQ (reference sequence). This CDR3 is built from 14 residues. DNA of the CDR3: TGTGCCAGCAGCTTCAGAAGGAGCACAGATACGCAGTATTTT. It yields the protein CASSFRRSTDTQYF. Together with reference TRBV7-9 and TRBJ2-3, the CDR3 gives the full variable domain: DTGVSQNPRHKITKRGQNVTFRCDPISEHNRLYWYRQTLGQGPEFLTYFQNEAQLEKSRLLSDRFSAERPKGSFSTLEIQRTEQGDSAMYLCASSFRRSTDTQYFGPGTRLTVL.

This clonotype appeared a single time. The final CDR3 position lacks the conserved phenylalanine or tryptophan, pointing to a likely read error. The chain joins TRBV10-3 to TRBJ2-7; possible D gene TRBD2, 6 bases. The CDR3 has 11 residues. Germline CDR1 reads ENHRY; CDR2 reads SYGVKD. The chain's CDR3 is CANSRDSEQYI. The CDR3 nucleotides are TGTGCCAACAGTCGGGACTCCGAGCAGTACATC.

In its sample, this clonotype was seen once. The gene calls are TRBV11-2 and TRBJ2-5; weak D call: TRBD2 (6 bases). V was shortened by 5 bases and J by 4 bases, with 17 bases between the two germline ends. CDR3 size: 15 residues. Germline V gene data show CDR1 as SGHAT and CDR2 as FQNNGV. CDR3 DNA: TGTGCCAGCAGCCTAGGTCAGGACTACCTAGAGACCCAGTACTTC. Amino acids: CASSLGQDYLETQYF.

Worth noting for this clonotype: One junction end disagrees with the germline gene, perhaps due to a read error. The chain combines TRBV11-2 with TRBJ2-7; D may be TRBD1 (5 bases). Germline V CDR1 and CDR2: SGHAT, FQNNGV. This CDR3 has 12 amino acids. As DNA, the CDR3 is TGTGCCAGCAGCCGCTGGGCAGGGCCCCTTAACTTT. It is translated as CASSRWAGPLNF.

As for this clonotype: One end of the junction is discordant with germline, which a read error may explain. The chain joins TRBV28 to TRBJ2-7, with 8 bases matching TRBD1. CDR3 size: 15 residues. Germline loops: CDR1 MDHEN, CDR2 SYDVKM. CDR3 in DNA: TGTGACAGCAGTTCAGCGACAGGGGACCCCTACAAGCAGTACTTC. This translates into CDSSSATGDPYKQYF.

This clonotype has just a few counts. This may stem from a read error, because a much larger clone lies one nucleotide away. CDR3 amino acids: CASNRTGSSREQYF. The DNA for the CDR3 is TGTGCCAGCAATAGGACAGGGAGCTCGCGGGAGCAGTACTTC. The V and J genes are TRBV6-5 and TRBJ2-7; TRBD1 matches at 8 bases. The CDR3 is made up of 14 amino acids. The ends lost 7 bases at V and 7 bases at J; junction bases unmatched: 12. The germline V gene has CDR1 MNHEY and CDR2 SVGAGI.

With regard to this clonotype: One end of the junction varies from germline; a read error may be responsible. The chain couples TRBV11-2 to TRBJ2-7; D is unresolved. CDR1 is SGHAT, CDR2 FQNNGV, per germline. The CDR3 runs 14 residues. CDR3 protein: CVSSLGDKNYEQYF. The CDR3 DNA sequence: TGTGTCAGCAGCTTAGGAGACAAAAACTACGAACAGTACTTC.

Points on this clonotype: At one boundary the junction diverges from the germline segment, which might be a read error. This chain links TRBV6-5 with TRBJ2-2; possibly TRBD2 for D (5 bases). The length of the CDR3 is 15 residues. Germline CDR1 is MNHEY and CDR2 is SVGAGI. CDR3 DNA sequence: TGTGCCAGCAGTTCAACGGGAACGAACACCGGGGAGCTGTCTTTT. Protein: CASSSTGTNTGELSF.

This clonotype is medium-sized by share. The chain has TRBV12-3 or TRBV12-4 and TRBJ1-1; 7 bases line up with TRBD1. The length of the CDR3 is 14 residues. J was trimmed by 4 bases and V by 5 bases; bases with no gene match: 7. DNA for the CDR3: TGTGCCAGCAGTGTTCGAGGGGGCTTCACTGAAGCTTTCTTT. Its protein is CASSVRGGFTEAFF.

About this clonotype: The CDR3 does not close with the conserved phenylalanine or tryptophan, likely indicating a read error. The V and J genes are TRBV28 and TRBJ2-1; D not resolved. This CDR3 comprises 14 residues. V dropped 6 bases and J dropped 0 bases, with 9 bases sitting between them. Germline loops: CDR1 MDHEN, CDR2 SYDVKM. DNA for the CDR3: TGTGCCAGCAGGCGGCTAGTCTCCTACAATGAGCAGTTCCTC. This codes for CASRRLVSYNEQFL.

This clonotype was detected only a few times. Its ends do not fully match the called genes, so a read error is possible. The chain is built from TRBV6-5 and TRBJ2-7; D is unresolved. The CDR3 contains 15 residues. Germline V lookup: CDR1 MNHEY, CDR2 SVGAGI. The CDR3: CASSTFTDGGYERYF. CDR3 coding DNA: TGTGCCAGCAGTACCTTCACGGACGGTGGCTACGAGCGGTACTTC.

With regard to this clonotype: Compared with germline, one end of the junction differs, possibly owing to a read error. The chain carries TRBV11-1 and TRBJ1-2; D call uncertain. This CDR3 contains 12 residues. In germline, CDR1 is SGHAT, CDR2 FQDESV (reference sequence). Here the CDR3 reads CAISLAPYGYTF. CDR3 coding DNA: TGTGCCATCAGCTTAGCGCCTTATGGCTACACCTTC.

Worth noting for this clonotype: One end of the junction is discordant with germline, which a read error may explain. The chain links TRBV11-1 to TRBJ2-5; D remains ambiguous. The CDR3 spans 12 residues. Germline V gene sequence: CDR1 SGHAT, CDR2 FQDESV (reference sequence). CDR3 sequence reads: CASSPYQETKYF. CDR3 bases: TGTGCCAGCAGCCCTTATCAGGAGACCAAGTACTTC.

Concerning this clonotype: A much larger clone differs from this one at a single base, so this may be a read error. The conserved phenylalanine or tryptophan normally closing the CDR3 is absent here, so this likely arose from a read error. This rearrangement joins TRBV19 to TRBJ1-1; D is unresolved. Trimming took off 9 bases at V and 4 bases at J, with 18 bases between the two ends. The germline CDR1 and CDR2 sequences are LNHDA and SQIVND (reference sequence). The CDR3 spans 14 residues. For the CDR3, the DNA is TGTGCCAGCCGGTGGGGTGGCTTCGGCACTGAAGCTTTCTTA. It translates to CASRWGGFGTEAFL.

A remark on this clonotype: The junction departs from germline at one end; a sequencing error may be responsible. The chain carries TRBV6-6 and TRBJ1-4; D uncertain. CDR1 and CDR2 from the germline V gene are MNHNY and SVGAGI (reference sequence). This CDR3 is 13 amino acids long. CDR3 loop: CASRHSTNEQLFF. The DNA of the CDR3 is TGTGCCAGCAGGCACTCAACTAATGAACAACTGTTTTTT.

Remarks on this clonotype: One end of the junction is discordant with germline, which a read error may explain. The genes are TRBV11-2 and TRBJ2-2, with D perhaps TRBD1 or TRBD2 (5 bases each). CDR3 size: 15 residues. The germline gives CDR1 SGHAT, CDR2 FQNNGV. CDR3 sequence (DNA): TGTCCCAGCAGCTTATTAAGGGGTAGCACCGGGGAACTGTTATTT. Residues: CPSSLLRGSTGELLF.

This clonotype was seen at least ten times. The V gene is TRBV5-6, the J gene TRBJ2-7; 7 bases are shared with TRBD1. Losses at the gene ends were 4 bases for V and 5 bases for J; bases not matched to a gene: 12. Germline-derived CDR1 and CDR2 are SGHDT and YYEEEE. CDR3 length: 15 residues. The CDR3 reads CASSPDNRGLHEQYF. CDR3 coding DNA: TGTGCCAGCAGCCCCGATAATAGGGGGCTCCACGAGCAGTACTTC.

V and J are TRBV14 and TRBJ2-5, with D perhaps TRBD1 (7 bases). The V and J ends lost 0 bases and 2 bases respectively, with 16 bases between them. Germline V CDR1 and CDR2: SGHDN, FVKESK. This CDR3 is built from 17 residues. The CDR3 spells CASSQDSWTGLQETQYF. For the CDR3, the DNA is TGTGCCAGCAGCCAAGATAGTTGGACAGGACTACAAGAGACCCAGTACTTC.

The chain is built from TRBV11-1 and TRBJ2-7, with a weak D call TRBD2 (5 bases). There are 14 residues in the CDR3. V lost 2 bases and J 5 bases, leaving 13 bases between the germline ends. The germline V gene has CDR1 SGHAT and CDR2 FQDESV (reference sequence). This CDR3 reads CASSLWRNFDEQYF. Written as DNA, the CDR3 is TGTGCCAGCAGCTTATGGAGGAACTTCGACGAGCAGTACTTC.

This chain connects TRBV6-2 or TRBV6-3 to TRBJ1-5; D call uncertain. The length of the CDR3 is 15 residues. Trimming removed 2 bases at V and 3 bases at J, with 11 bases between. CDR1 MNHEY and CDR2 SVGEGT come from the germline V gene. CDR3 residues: CASSYGRTNNQPQHF. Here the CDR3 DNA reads TGTGCCAGCAGTTACGGGAGAACTAACAATCAGCCCCAGCATTTT.

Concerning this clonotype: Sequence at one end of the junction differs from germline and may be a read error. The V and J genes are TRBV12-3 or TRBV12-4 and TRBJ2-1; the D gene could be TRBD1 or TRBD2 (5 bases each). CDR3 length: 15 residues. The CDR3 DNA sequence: TGTGCCAGCAGTACCCGGGACGGACATCACAATGAGCAGAACTTC. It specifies CASSTRDGHHNEQNF.

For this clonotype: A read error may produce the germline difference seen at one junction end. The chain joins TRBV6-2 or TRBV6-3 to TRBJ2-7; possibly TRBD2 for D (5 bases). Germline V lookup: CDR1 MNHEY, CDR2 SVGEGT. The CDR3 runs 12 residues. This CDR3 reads CTSSLYGNEQYF. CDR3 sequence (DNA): TGTACCAGTAGTTTATACGGGAATGAGCAGTACTTC.

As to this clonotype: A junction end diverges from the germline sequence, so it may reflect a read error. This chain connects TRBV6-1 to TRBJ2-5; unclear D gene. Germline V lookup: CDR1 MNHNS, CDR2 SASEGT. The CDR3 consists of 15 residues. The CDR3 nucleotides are TGTGCCCGCAGTGAAGCGCCCAGATACCGAGAGACCCAGTACTTC. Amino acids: CARSEAPRYRETQYF.

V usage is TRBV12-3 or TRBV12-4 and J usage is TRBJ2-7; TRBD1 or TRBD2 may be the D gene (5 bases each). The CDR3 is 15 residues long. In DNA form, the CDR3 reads TGTATCAGCAGCCCGACGGGGAAGGGGATTACCGAGCAGTACTTC. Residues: CISSPTGKGITEQYF.

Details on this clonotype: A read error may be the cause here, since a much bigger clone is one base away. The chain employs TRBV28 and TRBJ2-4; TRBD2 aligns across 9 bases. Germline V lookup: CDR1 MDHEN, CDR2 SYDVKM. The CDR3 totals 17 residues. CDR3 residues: CVSTPRSGGIVKNIQYF. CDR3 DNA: TGTGTCAGCACTCCGCGCAGCGGGGGGATTGTCAAAAACATTCAGTACTTC. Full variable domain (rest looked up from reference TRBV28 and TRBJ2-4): DVKVTQSSRYLVKRTGEKVFLECVQDMDHENMFWYRQDPGLGLRLIYFSYDVKMKEKGDIPEGYSVSREKKERFSLILESASTNQTSMYLCVSTPRSGGIVKNIQYFGAGTRLSVL.

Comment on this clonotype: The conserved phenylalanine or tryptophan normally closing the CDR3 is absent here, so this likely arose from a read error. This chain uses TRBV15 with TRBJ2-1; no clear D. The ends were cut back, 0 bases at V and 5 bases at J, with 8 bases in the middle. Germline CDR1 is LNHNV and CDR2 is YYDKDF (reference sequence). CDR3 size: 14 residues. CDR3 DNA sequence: TGTGCCACCAGCAGAGATGGCGGCAACAATGAGCAGTTCCTC. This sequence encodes CATSRDGGNNEQFL.